The sequence of this T cell receptor (beta chain) was determined in a study of T cell repertoires in cytomegalovirus infection. Broader study findings: The ex vivo response was dominated by HLA-C-restricted CMV-specific TCR beta clonotypes.

About this clonotype itself: Antigen: not known.

TCRdb redid the calling of the reads with MiXCR, one entry per CDR3 protein. The sample consists of approximately 250,000 distinct CDR3 sequences, 22% of them appearing once. V was clipped by 1 base and J by 6 bases; unmatched bases: 12. Germline values: CDR1 SQVTM, CDR2 ANQGSEA. The CDR3 spans 19 residues. This chain connects TRBV29-1 to TRBJ2-1; 16 bases agree with TRBD2. This sequence originates from a human donor in good health (CMV status not recorded). Some clones in this sample may be carry-over from other donors' samples. The sequenced material came from CD8+ T cells from PBMCs. CDR3 residues: CSVEGVRGLAGGLPNEQFF. For the CDR3, the DNA is TGCAGCGTTGAAGGAGTAAGGGGACTAGCGGGGGGGCTACCCAATGAGCAGTTCTTC.